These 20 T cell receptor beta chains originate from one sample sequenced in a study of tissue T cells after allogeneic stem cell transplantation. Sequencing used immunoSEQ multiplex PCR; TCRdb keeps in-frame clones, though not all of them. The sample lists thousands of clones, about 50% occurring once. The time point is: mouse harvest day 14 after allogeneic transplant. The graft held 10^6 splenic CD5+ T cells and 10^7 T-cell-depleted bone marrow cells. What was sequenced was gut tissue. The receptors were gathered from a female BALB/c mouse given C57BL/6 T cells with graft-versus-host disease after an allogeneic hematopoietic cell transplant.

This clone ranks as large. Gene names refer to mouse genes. CDR3 sequence: CASSWDSYAEQFF. The sequenced part of the CDR3 DNA is TGTGCTAGCAGCTGGGACAGCTATGCTGAGCAGTTC. The chain is built from TRBV17 and TRBJ2-1; 7 bases map to TRBD1. The read ends 1 residue early relative to the CDR3; the germline J gene fills the gap. The CDR3 contains 13 residues. The germline CDR1 and CDR2 sequences are MNHDT and YYDKIL. The V gene end was trimmed by 6 bases and the J gene end by 3 bases; junction bases not matched to a gene: 2. Looking up the rest from reference TRBV17 and TRBJ2-1 gives the full variable domain: DTTVKQNPRYKLARVGKPVNLICSQTMNHDTMYWYQKKPNQAPKLLLFYYDKILNREADTFEKFQSSRPNNSFCSLYIGSAGLEYSAMYLCASSWDSYAEQFFGPGTRLTVL.

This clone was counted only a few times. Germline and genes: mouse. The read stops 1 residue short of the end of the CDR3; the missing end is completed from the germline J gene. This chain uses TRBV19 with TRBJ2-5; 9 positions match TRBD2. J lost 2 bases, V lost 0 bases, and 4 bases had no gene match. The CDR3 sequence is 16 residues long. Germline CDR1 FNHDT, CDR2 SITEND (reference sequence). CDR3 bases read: TGTGCCAGCAGTATAGGGACTGGGGTCGGCCAAGACACCCAGTAC. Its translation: CASSIGTGVGQDTQY. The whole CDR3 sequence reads CASSIGTGVGQDTQYF.

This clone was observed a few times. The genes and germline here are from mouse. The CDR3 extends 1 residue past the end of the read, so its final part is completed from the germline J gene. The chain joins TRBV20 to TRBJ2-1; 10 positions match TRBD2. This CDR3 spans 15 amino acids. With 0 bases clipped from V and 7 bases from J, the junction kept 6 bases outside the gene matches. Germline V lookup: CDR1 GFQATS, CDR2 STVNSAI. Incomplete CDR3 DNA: TGTGGTGCTAGGGACTGGGGGGGCGCGAGGGCTGAGCAGTTC. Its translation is CGARDWGGARAEQF. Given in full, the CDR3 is CGARDWGGARAEQFF. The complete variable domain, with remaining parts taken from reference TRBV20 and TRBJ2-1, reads GALVYQYPRRTICKSGTSMRMECQAVGFQATSVAWYRQSPQKTFELIALSTVNSAIKYEQNFTQEKFPISHPNLSFSSMTVLNAYLEDRGLYLCGARDWGGARAEQFFGPGTRLTVL.

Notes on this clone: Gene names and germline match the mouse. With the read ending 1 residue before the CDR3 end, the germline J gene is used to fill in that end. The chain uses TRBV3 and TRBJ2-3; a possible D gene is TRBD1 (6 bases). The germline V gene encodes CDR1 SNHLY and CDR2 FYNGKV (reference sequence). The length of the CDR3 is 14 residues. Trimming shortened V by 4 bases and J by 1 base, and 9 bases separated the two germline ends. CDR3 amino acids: CASSSGHRAETLYF. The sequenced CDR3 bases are TGTGCCAGCAGCTCGGGACACCGTGCAGAAACGCTGTAT.

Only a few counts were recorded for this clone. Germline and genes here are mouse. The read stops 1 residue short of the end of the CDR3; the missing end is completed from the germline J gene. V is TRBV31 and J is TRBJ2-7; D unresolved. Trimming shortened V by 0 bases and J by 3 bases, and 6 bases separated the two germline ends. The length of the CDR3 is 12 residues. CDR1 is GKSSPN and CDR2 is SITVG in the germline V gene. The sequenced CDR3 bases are TGTGCCTGGAGTCTAGGAGGCTATGAACAGTAC. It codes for CAWSLGGYEQY. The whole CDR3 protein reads CAWSLGGYEQYF.

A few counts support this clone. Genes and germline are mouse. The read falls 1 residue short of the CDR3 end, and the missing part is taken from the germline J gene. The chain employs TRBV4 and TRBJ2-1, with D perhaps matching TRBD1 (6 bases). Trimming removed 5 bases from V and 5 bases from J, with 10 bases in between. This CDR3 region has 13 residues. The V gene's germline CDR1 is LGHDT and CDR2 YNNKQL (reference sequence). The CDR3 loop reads CASSTGQNAEQFF. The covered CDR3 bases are TGTGCCAGCAGCACGGGACAAAATGCTGAGCAGTTC. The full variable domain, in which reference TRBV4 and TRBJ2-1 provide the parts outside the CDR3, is ETAVFQTPNYHVTQVGNEVSFNCKQTLGHDTMYWYKQDSKKLLKIMFSYNNKQLIVNETVPRRFSPQSSDKAHLNLRIKSVEPEDSAVYLCASSTGQNAEQFFGPGTRLTVL.

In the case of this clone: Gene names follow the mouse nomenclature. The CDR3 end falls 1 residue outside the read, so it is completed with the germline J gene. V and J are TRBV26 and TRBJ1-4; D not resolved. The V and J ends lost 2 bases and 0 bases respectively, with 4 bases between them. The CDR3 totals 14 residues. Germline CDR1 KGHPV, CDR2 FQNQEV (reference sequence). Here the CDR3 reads CASSLQISNERLFF. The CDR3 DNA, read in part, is TGTGCCAGCAGTCTGCAGATTTCCAACGAAAGATTATTT. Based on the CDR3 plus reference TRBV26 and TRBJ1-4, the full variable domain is NSKVIQTPRYLVKGQGQKAKMRCIPEKGHPVVFWYQQNKNNEFKFLINFQNQEVLQQIDMTEKRFSAECPSNSPCSLEIQSSEAGDSALYLCASSLQISNERLFFGHGTKLSVL.

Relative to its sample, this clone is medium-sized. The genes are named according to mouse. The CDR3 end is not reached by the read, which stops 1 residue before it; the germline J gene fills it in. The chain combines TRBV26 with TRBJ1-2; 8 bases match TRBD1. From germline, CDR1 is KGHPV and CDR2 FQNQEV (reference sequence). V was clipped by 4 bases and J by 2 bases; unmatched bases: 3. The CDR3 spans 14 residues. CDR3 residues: CASSPQGANSDYTF. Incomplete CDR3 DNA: TGTGCCAGCAGTCCCCAGGGGGCTAACTCCGACTACACC.

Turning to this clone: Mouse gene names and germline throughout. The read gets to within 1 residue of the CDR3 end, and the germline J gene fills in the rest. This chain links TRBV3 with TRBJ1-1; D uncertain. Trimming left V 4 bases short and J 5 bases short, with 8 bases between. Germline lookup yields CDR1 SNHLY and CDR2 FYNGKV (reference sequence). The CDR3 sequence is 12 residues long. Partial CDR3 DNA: TGTGCCAGCAGCTCACGCAGAACAGAAGTCTTC. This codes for CASSSRRTEVF. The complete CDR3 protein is CASSSRRTEVFF.

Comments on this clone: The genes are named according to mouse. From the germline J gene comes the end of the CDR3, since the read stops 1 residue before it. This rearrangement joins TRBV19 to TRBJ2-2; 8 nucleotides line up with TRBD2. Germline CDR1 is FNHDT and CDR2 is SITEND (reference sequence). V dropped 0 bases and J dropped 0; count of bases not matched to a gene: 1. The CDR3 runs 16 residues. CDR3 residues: CASSIGGGTNTGQLYF. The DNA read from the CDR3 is TGTGCCAGCAGTATAGGGGGGGGCACAAACACCGGGCAGCTCTAC.

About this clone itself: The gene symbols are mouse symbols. The CDR3 DNA, read in part, is TGTGCCAGCGGTGACCCGGGGGCCCACCCCTCCTATGAACAGTAC. It specifies CASGDPGAHPSYEQY. The full CDR3 reads CASGDPGAHPSYEQYF. The genes are TRBV13-2 and TRBJ2-7; D might be TRBD1 or TRBD2, each matching 6 bases. The sequenced fragment ends 1 residue before the CDR3 boundary, so the rest is inferred from the germline J gene. This CDR3 has 16 amino acids. Germline CDR1 and CDR2: NNHNN and SYGAGS (reference sequence). Trimming took 2 bases from V and 0 from J, leaving 15 bases between them.

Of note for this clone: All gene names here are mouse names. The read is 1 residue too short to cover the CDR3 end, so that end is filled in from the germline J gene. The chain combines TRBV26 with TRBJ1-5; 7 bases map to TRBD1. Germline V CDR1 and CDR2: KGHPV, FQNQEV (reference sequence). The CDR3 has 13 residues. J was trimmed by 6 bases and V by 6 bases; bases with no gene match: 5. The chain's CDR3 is CASSRDRIQAPLF. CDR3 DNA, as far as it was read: TGTGCCAGCAGCCGGGACAGAATCCAGGCTCCGCTT. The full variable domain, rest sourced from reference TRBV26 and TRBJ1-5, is NSKVIQTPRYLVKGQGQKAKMRCIPEKGHPVVFWYQQNKNNEFKFLINFQNQEVLQQIDMTEKRFSAECPSNSPCSLEIQSSEAGDSALYLCASSRDRIQAPLFGEGTRLSVL.

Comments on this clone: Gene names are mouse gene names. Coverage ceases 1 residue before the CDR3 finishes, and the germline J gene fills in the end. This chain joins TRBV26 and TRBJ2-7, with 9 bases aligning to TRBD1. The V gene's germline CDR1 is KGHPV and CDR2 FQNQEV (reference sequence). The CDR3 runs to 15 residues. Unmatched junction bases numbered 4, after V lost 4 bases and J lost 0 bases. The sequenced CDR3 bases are TGTGCCAGCAGTCCCGGGACAGGGAGCTCCTATGAACAGTAC. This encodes CASSPGTGSSYEQY. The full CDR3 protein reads CASSPGTGSSYEQYF.

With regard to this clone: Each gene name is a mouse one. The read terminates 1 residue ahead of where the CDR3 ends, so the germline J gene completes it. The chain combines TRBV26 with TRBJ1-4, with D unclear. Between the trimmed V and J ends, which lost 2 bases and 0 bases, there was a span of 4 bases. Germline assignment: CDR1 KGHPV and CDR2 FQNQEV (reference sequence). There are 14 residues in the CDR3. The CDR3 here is CASSLEFSNERLFF. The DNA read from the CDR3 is TGTGCCAGCAGTCTGGAATTTTCCAACGAAAGATTATTT.

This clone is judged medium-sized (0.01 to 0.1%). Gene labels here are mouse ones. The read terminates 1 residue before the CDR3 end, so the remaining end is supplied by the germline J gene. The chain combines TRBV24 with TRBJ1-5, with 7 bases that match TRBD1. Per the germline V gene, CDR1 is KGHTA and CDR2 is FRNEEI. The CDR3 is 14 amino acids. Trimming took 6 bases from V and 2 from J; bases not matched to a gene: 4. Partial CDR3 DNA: TGTGCCAGCAGGAACGGGACAGACAACCAGGCTCCGCTT. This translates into CASRNGTDNQAPL. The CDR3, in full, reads CASRNGTDNQAPLF.

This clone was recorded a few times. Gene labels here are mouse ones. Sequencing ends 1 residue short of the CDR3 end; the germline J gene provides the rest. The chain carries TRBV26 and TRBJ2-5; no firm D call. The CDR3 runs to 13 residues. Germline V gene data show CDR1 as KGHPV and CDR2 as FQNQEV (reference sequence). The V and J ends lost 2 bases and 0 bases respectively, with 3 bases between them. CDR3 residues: CASSLNNQDTQYF. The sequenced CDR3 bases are TGTGCCAGCAGTCTGAACAACCAAGACACCCAGTAC.

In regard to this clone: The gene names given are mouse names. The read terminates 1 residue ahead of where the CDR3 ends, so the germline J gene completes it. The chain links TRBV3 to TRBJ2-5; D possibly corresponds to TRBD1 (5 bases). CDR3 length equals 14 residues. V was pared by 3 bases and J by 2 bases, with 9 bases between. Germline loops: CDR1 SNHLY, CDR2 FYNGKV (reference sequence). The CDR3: CASSFQGSQDTQYF. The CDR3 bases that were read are TGTGCCAGCAGCTTCCAGGGCTCCCAAGACACCCAGTAC. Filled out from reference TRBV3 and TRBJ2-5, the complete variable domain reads GPKVLQIPSHQIIDMGQMVTLNCDPVSNHLYFYWYKQILGQQMEFLVNFYNGKVMEKSKLFKDQFSVERPDGSYFTLKIQPTALEDSAVYFCASSFQGSQDTQYFGPGTRLLVL.

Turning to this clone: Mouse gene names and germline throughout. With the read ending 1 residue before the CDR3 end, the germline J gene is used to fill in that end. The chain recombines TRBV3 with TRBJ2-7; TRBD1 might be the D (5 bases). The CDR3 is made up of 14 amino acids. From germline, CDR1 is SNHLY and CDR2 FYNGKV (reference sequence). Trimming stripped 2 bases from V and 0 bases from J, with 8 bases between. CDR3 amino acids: CASSLRQSSYEQYF. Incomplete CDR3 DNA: TGTGCCAGCAGCTTAAGACAGAGCTCCTATGAACAGTAC.

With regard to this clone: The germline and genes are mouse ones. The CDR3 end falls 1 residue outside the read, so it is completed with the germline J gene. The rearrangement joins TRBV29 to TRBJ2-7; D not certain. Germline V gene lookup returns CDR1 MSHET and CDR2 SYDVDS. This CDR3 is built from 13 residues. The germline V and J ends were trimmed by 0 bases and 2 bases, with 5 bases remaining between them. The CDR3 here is CASSLSGTYEQYF. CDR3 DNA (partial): TGTGCTAGCAGTTTATCGGGAACCTATGAACAGTAC.

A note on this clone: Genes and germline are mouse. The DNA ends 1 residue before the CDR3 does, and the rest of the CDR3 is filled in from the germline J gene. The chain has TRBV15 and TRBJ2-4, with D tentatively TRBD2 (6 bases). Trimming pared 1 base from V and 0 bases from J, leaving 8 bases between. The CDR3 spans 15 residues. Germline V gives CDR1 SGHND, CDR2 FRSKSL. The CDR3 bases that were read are TGTGCCAGCAGTTTAGAGGGGACTAGTCAAAACACCTTGTAC. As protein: CASSLEGTSQNTLY. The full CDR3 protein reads CASSLEGTSQNTLYF.